This TCR beta chain was profiled in a study of T cells after yellow fever vaccination. Overall study: SMART-Seq v4 Ultra Low Input handled preparation of low-cell-number fractions.

TCRdb ran MiXCR on the 5' RACE reads and lists one entry per CDR3 protein. The table has 200,000 to 300,000 distinct CDR3 sequences, about an eighth seen once. V shed 3 bases and J shed 1 base, with 8 bases lying between them. Germline CDR1 reads KGHDR; CDR2 reads SFDVKD. This CDR3 region has 14 residues. Whole-study findings and limits: Peaking on day 5 versus 15, the secondary response was faster but weaker. Post-booster reappearance was seen for most primary-vaccination clones (96% CD4, about 88% CD8).

This clonotype was recorded a few times. Its target is unknown. The rearrangement uses TRBV24-1 and TRBJ2-5; D gene ambiguous. The sample was CD4+ T cells sorted from PBMCs, taken 45 days after the yellow fever booster vaccination. The origin of this receptor is a man aged 25-40 years who received the YFV17D yellow fever vaccine. The DNA of the CDR3 is TGTGCCACCAGTGATAAGGCCAGCCAAGAGACCCAGTACTTC. This gives the protein CATSDKASQETQYF.